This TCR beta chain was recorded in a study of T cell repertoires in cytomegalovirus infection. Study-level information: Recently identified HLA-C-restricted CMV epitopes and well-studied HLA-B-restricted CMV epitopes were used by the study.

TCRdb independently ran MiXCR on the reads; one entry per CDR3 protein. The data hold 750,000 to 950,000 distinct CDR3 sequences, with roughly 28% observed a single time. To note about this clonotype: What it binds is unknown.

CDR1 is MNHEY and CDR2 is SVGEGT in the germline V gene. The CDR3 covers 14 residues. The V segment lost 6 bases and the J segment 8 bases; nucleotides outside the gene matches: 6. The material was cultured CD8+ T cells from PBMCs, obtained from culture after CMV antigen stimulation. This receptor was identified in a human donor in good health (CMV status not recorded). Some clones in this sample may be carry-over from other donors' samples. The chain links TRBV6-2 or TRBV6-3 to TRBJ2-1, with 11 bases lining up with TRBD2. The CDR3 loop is CASRTSGGVDEQFF. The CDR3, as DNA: TGTGCCAGCAGAACTAGCGGGGGAGTCGATGAGCAGTTCTTC.